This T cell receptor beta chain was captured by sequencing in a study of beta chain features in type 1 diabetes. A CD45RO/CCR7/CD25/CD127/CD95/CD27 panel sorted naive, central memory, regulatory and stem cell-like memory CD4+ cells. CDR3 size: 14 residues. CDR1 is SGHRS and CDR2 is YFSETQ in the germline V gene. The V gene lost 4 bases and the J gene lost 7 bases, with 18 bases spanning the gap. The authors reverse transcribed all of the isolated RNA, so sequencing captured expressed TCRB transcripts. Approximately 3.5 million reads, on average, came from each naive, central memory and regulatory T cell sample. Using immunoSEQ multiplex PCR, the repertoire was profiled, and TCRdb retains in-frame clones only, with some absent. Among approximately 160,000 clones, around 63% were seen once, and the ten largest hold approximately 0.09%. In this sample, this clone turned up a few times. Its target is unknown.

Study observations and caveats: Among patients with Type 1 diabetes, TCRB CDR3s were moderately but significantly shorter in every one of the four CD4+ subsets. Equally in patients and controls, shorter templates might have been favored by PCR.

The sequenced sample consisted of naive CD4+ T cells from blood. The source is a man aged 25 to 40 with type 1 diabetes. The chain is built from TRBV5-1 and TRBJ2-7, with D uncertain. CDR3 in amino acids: CASSRAAPPEEQYF. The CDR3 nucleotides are TGCGCCAGCAGCCGCGCAGCGCCTCCTGAGGAGCAGTACTTC.